This entry concerns a single TCR beta chain. Produced via immunoSEQ multiplex PCR; TCRdb's table is partial and in-frame only. The table has approximately 45,000 clones, roughly 84% seen once. Germline CDR1 reads MNHEY; CDR2 reads SVGAGI. The CDR3 has 13 residues. The germline V and J ends were trimmed by 2 bases and 8 bases, with 12 bases remaining between them. The sample is drawn from a study of T cell changes during pregnancy in multiple sclerosis. The rearrangement links TRBV6-5 to TRBJ1-2; the D gene is possibly TRBD1 (5 bases). Sequenced material: CD4+ T cells from peripheral blood mononuclear cells, taken before pregnancy. This receptor was obtained from a female donor with multiple sclerosis, enrolled in a pregnancy study. This CDR3 is CASSYEAGQGYTF. The CDR3 region has the DNA TGTGCCAGCAGTTACGAGGCAGGGCAGGGCTACACCTTC.